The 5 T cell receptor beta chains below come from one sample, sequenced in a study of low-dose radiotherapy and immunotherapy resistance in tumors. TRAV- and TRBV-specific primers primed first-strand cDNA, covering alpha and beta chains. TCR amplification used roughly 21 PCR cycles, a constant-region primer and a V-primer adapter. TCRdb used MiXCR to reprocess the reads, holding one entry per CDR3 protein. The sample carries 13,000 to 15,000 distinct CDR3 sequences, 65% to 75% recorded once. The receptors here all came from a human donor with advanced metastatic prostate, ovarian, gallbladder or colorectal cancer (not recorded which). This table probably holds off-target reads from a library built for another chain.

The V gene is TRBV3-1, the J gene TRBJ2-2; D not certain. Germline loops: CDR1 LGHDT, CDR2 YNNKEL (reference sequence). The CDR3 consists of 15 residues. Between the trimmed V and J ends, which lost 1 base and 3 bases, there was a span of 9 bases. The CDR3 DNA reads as TGTGCCAGCAGCCAAGCACTACTATACACCGGGGAGCTGTTTTTT. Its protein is CASSQALLYTGELFF.

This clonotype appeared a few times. In DNA, the CDR3 is TGTGCCAGCTCACCTCGGACAGGGGAGGATGGCTACACCTTC. This encodes CASSPRTGEDGYTF. V gene TRBV18 combines with J gene TRBJ1-2, with TRBD1 matching over 9 bases. With V trimmed by 3 bases and J by 6 bases, 5 bases remained unmatched. In germline, CDR1 is KGHSH, CDR2 LQKENI. The CDR3 totals 14 residues.

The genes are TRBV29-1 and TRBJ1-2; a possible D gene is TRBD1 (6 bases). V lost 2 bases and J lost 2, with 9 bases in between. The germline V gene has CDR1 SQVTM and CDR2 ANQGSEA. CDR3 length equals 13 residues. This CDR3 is CSVESGANYGYTF. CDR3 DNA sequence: TGCAGCGTTGAATCGGGGGCGAACTATGGCTACACCTTC.

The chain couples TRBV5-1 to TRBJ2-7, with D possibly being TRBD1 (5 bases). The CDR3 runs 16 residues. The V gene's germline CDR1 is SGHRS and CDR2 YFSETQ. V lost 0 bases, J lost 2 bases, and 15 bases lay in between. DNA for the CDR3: TGCGCCAGCAGCTTGGGGATCTCGACAGCAACCTACGAGCAGTACTTC. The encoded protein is CASSLGISTATYEQYF.

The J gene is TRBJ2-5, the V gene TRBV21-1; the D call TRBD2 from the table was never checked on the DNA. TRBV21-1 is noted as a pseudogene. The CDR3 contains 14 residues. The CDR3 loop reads CASSRRTSAETQYF. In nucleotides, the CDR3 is TGTGCCAGCAGCAGACGGACTAGCGCGGAGACCCAGTACTTC.